This T cell receptor beta chain was sequenced during a study of CD8+ T cells in alopecia areata. Sorting of pooled cutaneous lymph node cells used CD4, CD8alpha, NKG2D, NKG2ACE and other markers. Following extraction, RNA underwent reverse transcription to cDNA, which served as the sequencing template. Some clones are missing from TCRdb's copy, which holds only in-frame ones; the method was immunoSEQ multiplex PCR. Listed for the sample are around 290,000 clones, none seen a single time. This clone has only a few counts. Germline and genes: mouse. The CDR3 end lies 4 residues beyond the end of the read and is filled in from the germline J gene. The CDR3 spans 12 residues. Germline assignment: CDR1 NNHDY and CDR2 SYVADS.

This chain connects TRBV13-3 to TRBJ1-1, with 9 bases aligning to TRBD1. Sequencing was carried out using CD4+ T cells sorted from a lymph node. This sequence was found in a C3H/HeJ mouse with alopecia areata. Mouse strain MHC haplotype: H2-k. CDR3 bases read: TGTGCCAGCAGTGGGACAGGGGTA. This translates into CASSGTGV. The complete CDR3 sequence is CASSGTGVEVFF.